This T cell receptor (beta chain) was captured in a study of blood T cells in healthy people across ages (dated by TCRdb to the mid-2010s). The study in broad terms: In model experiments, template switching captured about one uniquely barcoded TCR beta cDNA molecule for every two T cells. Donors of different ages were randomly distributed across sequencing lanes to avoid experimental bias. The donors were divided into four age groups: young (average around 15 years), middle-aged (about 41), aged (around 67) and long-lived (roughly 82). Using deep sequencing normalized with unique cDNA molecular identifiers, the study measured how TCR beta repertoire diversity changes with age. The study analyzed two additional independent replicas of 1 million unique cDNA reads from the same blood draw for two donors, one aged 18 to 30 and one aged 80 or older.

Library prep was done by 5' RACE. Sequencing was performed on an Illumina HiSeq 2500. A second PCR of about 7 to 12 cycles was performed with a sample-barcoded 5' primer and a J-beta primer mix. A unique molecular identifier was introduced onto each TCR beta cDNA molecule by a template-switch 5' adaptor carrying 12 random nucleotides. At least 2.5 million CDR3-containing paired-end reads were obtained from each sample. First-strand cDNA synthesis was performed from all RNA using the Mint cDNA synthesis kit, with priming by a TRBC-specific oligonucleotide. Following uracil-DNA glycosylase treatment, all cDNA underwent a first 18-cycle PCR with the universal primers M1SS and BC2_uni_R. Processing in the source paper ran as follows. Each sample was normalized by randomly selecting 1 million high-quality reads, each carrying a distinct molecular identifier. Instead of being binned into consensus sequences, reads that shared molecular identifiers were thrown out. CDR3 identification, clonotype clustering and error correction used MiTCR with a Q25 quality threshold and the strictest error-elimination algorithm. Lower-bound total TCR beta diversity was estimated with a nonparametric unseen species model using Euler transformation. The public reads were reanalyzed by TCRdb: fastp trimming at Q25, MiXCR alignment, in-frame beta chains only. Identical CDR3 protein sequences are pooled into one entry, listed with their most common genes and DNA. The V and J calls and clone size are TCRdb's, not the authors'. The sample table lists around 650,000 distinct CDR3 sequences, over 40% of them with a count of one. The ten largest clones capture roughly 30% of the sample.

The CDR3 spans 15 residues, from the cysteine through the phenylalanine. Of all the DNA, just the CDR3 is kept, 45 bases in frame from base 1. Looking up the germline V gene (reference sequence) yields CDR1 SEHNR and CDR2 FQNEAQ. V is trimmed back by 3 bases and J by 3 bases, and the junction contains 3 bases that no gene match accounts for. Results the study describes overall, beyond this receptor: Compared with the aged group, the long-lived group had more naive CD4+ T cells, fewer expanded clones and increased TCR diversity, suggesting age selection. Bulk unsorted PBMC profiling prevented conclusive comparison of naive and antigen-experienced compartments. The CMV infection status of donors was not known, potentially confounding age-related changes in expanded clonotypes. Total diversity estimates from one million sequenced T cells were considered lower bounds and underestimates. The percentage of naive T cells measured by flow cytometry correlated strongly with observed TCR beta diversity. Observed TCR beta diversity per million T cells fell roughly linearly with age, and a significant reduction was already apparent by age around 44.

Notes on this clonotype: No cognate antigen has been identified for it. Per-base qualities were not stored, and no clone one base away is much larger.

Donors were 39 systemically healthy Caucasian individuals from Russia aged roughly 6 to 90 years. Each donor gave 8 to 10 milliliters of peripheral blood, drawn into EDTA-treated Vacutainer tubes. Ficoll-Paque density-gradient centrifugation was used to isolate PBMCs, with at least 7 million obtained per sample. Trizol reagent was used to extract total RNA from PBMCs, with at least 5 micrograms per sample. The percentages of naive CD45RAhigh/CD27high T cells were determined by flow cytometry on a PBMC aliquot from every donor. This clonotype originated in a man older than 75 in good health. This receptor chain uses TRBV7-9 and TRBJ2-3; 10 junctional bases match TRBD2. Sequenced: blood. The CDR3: CASSFGGLATDTQYF. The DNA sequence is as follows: TGTGCCAGCAGCTTCGGGGGACTAGCGACAGATACGCAGTATTTT.